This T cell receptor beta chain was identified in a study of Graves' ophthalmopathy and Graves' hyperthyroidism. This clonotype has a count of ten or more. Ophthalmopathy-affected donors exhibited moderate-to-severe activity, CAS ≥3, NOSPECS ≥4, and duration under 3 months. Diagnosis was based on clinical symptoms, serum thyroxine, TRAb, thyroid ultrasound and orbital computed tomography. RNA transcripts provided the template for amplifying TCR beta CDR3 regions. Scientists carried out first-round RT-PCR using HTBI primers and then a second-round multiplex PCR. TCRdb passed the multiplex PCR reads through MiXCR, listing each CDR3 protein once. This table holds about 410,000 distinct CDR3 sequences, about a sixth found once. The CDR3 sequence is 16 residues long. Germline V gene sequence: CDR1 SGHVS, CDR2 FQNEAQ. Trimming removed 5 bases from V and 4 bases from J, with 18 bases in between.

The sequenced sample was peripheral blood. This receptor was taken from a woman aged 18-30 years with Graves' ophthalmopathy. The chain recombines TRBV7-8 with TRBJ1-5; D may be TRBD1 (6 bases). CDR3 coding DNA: TGTGCCAGCAGCCCCCTTGAAGGGGGTGTGAATCAGCCCCAGCATTTT. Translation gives CASSPLEGGVNQPQHF.